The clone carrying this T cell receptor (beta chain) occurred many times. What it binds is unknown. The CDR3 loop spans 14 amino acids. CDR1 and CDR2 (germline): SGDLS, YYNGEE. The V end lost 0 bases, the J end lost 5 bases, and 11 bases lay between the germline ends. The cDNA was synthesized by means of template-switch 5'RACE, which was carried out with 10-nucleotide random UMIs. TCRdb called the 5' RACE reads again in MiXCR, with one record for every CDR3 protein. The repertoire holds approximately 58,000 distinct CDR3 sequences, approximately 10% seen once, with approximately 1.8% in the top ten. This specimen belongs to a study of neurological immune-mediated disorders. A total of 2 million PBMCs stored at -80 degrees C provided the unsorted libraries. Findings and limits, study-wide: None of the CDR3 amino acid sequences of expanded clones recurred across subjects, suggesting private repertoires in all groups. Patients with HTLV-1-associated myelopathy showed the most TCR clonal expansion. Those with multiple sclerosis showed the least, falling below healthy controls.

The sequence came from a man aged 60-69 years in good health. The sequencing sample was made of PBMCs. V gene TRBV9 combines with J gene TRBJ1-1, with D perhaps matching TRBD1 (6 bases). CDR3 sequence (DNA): TGTGCCAGCAGCGTAGGAGGGGGGGAGACTGAAGCTTTCTTT. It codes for CASSVGGGETEAFF.